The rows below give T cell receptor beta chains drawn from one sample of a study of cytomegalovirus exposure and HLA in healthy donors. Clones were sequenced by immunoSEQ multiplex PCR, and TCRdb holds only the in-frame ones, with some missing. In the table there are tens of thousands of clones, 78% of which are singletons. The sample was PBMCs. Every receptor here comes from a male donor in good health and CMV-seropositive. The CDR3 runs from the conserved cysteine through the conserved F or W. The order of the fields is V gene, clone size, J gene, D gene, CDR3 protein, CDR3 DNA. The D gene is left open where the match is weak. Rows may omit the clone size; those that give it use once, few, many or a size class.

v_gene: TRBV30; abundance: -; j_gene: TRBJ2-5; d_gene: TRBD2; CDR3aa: CAWSRGTSGETQYF; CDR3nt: TGTGCCTGGAGTCGGGGGACTAGCGGGGAGACCCAGTACTTC
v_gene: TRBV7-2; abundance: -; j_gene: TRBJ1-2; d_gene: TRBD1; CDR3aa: CASTSDRGSYGYTF; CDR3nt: TGTGCCAGCACCTCGGACAGGGGTTCCTATGGCTACACCTTC
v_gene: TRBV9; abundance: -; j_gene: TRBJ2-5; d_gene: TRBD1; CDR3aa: CASSSGQLETQYF; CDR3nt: TGTGCCAGCAGCTCGGGACAGCTAGAGACCCAGTACTTC
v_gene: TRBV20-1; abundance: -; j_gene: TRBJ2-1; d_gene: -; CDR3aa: CSAFQGQFF; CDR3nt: TGCAGTGCGTTTCAGGGGCAGTTCTTC
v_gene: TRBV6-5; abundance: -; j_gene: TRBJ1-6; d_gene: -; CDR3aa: CASSTGYDSPLHF; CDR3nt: TGTGCCAGCAGTACGGGGTACGACTCACCCCTCCACTTT
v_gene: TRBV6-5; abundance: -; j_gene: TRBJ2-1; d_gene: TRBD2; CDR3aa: CASSYLRLAGGDEQFF; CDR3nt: TGTGCCAGCAGTTACTTAAGACTAGCGGGGGGGGATGAGCAGTTCTTC
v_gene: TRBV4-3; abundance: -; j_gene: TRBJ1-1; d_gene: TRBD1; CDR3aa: CASSRQGARITEAFF; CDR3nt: TGCGCCAGCAGCAGACAGGGGGCGCGAATCACTGAAGCTTTCTTT
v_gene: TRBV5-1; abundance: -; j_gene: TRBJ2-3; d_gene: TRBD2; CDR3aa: CASSWTSGSTDTQYF; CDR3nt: TGCGCCAGCAGCTGGACTAGCGGTAGCACAGATACGCAGTATTTT
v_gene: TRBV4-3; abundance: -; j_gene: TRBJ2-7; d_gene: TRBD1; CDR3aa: CASSRTGGSHEQYF; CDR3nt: TGCGCCAGCAGCCGGACAGGGGGCAGCCACGAGCAGTACTTC
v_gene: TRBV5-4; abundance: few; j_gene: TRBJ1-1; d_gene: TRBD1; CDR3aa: CASSWVSGTGNTEAFF; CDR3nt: TGTGCCAGCAGCTGGGTTTCCGGGACAGGGAACACTGAAGCTTTCTTT
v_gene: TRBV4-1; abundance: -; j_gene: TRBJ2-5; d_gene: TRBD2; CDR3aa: CASSQDGLVPETQYF; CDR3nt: TGCGCCAGCAGCCAAGATGGACTAGTCCCGGAGACCCAGTACTTC
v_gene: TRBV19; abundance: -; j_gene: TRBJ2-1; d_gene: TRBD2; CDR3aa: CASLDLSRTSGFHEQFF; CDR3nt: TGTGCCAGTCTGGACCTTTCTAGGACTAGCGGTTTCCATGAGCAGTTCTTC
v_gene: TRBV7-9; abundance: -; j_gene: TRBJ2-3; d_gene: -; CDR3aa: CASSPRGDTQYF; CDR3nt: TGTGCCAGCAGCCCCAGGGGTGATACGCAGTATTTT
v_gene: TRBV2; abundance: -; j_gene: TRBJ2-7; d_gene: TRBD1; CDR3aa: CASITWTGAYEQYF; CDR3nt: TGTGCCAGCATTACATGGACAGGGGCGTACGAGCAGTACTTC
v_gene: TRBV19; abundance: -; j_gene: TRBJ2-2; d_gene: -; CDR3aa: CASSLQVANTGELFF; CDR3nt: TGTGCCAGTAGTTTGCAGGTGGCGAACACCGGGGAGCTGTTTTTT
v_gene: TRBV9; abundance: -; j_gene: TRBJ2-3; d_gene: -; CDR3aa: CASSVGSPDTQYF; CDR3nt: TGTGCCAGCAGCGTGGGCAGCCCAGATACGCAGTATTTT
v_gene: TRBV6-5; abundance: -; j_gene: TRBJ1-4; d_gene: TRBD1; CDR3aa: CASRGSGTGSEKLFF; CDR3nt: TGTGCCAGCAGGGGTTCGGGGACAGGGAGCGAAAAACTGTTTTTT
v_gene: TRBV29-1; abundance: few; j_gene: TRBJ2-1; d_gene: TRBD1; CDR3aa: CSDGGQGAVNEQFF; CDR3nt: TGCAGCGATGGGGGGCAGGGGGCTGTTAATGAGCAGTTCTTC
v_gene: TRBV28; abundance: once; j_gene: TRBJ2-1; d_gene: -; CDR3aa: CASSRRGVQFF; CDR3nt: TGTGCCAGCAGCCGGCGGGGAGTTCAGTTCTTC
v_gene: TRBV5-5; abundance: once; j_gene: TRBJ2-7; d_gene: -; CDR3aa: CASSLAPGYEQYF; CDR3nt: TGTGCCAGCAGCTTGGCCCCGGGTTACGAGCAGTACTTC
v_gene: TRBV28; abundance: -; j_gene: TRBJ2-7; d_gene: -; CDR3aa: CASSPRQAYEQYF; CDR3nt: TGTGCCAGCAGTCCCCGACAGGCCTACGAGCAGTACTTC
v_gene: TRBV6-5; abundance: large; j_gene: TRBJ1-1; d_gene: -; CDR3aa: CASSYEGGMNTEAFF; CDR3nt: TGTGCCAGCAGTTACGAGGGCGGGATGAACACTGAAGCTTTCTTT
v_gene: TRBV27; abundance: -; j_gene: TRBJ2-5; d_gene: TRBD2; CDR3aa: CASQIAGGLRETQYF; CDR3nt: TGTGCCAGCCAAATAGCGGGAGGGCTAAGGGAGACCCAGTACTTC
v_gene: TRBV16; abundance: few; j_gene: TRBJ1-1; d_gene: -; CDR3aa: CASSQDGQNTEAFF; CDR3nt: TGTGCCAGCAGCCAAGATGGGCAGAACACTGAAGCTTTCTTT
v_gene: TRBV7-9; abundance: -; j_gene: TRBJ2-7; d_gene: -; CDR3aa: CASSLSPGGNYEQYF; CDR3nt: TGTGCCAGCAGCTTAAGCCCTGGCGGAAACTACGAGCAGTACTTC
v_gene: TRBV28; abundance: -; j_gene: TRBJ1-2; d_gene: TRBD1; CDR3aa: CASSGDRDYGYTF; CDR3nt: TGTGCCAGCAGTGGGGACAGGGACTATGGCTACACCTTC
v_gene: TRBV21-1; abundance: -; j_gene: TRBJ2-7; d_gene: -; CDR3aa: CASSPQVQKTSGALGPSHYEQYF; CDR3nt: TGTGCCAGCAGCCCCCAGGTCCAGAAGACTAGCGGGGCCCTGGGGCCATCACACTACGAGCAGTACTTC
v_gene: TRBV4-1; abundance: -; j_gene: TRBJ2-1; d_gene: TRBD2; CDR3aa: CASSQGTSGAYNEQFF; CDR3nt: TGCGCCAGCAGCCAAGGGACTAGCGGGGCCTACAATGAGCAGTTCTTC
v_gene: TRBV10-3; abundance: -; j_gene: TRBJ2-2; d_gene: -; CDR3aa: CAISESMRGVGELFF; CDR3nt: TGTGCCATCAGTGAGTCGATGCGGGGAGTTGGGGAGCTGTTTTTT
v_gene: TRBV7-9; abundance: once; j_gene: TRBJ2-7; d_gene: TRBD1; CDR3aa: CASSAGQGSSYEQYF; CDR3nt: TGTGCCAGCAGCGCTGGACAGGGAAGTTCCTACGAGCAGTACTTC
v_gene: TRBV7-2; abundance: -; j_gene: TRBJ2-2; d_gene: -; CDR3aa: CASSLGWHTGELFF; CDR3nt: TGTGCCAGCAGCTTAGGGTGGCACACCGGGGAGCTGTTTTTT
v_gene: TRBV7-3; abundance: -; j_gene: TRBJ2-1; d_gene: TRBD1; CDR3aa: CASSSGQGSSYNEQFF; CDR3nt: TGTGCCAGCAGCTCCGGACAGGGGAGCTCCTACAATGAGCAGTTCTTC
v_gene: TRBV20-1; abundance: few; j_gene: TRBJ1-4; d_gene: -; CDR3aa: CSASTEKLFF; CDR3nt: TGCAGTGCCTCTACTGAAAAACTGTTTTTT
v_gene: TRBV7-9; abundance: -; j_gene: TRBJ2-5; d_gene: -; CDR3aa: CASSWAGGVGETQYF; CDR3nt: TGTGCCAGCAGCTGGGCCGGCGGGGTGGGAGAGACCCAGTACTTC
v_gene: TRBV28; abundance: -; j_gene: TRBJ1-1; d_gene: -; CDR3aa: CASSPPPDGGNAFF; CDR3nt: TGTGCCAGCAGTCCTCCCCCGGACGGGGGGAATGCTTTCTTT
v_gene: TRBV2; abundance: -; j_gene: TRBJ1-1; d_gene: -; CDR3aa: CASSSGGRASGAFF; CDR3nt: TGTGCCAGCAGTTCCGGAGGGAGGGCCTCAGGGGCTTTCTTT
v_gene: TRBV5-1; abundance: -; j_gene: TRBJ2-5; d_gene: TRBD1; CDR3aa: CASSPAQGAARETQYF; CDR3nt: TGCGCCAGCAGCCCTGCCCAGGGGGCGGCTCGAGAGACCCAGTACTTC
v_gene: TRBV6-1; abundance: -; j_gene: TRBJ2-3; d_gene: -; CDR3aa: CASKALATDTQYF; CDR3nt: TGTGCCAGCAAGGCCCTAGCGACGGATACGCAGTATTTT
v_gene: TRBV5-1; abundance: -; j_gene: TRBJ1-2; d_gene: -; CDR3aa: CASSFRVNYGYTF; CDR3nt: TGCGCCAGCAGCTTCAGGGTGAACTATGGCTACACCTTC
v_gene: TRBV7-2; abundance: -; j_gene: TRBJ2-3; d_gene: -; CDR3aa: CASGPVGDTQYF; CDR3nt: TGTGCCAGCGGTCCGGTCGGAGATACGCAGTATTTT
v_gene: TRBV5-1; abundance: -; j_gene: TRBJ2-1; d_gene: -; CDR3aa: CASSVDRDKDNEQFF; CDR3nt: TGCGCCAGCAGCGTGGACCGGGACAAAGACAATGAGCAGTTCTTC
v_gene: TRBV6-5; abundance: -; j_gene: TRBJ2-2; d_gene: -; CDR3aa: CASRRGGGRTGELFF; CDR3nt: TGTGCCAGCAGACGAGGGGGGGGGCGCACCGGGGAGCTGTTTTTT
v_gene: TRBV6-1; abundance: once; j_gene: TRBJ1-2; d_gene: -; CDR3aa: CVSSESGDYGYTF; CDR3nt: TGTGTCAGCAGTGAATCAGGGGACTATGGCTACACCTTC
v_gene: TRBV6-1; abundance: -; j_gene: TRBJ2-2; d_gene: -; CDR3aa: CASRHANTGELFF; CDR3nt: TGTGCCAGCAGACACGCAAACACCGGGGAGCTGTTTTTT
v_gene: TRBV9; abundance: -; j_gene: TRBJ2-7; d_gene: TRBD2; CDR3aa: CASSQPSGRAQDYEQYF; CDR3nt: TGTGCCAGCAGCCAGCCTAGCGGGAGGGCCCAGGACTACGAGCAGTACTTC
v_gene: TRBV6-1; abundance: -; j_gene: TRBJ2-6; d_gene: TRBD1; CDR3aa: CASRTGVSGANVLTF; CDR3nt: TGTGCCAGCAGGACAGGGGTCTCTGGGGCCAACGTCCTGACTTTC
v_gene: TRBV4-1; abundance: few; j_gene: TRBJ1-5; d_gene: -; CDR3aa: CASSQVVQGQPQHF; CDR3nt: TGCGCCAGCAGCCAAGTGGTACAGGGACAGCCCCAGCATTTT
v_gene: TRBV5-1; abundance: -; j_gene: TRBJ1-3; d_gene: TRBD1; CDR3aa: CASSQTSVSQGAPGNTIYF; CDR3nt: TGCGCCAGCAGCCAGACCTCAGTTTCACAGGGGGCGCCCGGAAACACCATATATTTT
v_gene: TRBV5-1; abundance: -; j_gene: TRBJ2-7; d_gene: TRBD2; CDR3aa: CASSQIGGDGAGYF; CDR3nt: TGCGCCAGCAGCCAGATCGGGGGGGACGGTGCCGGGTACTTC
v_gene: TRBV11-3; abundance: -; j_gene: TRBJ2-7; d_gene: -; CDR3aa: CASSLEQGYEQYF; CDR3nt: TGTGCCAGCAGCTTAGAGCAGGGGTACGAGCAGTACTTC
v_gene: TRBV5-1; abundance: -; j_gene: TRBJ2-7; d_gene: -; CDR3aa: CASSLAGEQYF; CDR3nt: TGCGCCAGCAGCTTGGCCGGCGAGCAGTACTTC
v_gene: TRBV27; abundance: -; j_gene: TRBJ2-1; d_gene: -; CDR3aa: CASSPAANSYNEQFF; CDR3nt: TGTGCCAGCAGTCCTGCCGCGAACTCCTACAATGAGCAGTTCTTC
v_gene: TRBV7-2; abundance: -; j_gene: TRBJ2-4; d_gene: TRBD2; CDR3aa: CASSMDPGTSGNIQYF; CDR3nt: TGTGCCAGCAGCATGGATCCCGGGACTAGCGGAAACATTCAGTACTTC
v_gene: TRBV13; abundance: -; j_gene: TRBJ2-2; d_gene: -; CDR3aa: CASASRGAPGELFF; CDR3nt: TGTGCCAGCGCTTCCCGGGGGGCCCCCGGGGAGCTGTTTTTT
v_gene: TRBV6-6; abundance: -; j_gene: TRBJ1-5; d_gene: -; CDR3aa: CASTPRAGYQPQHF; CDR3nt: TGTGCCAGCACCCCCCGAGCAGGTTATCAGCCCCAGCATTTT
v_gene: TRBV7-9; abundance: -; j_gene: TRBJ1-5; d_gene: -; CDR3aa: CASSLGAGVQPQHF; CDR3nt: TGTGCCAGCAGCTTGGGGGCAGGGGTTCAGCCCCAGCATTTT
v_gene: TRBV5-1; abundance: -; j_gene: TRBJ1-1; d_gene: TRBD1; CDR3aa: CASSLNRGSGANTEAFF; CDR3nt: TGCGCCAGCAGCTTAAACAGGGGAAGTGGAGCGAACACTGAAGCTTTCTTT
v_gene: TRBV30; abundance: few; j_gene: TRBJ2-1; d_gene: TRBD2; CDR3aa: CAWSVLAGLPFF; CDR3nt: TGTGCCTGGAGTGTACTAGCGGGACTCCCGTTCTTC
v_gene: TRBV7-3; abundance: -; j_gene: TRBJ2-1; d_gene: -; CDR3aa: CASSPREGAWVSHEQFF; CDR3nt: TGTGCCAGCAGCCCCCGGGAGGGGGCATGGGTATCGCATGAGCAGTTCTTC
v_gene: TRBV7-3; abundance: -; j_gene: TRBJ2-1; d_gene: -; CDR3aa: CASSLASEQFF; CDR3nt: TGTGCCAGCAGCTTAGCCAGTGAGCAGTTCTTC